The 27 T cell receptor beta chains reported below all come from one sample, sequenced in a study of CD8 T cells in ankylosing spondylitis. Each CDR3 protein gets one entry after TCRdb re-called the 5' RACE reads with MiXCR. The table shows around 120,000 distinct CDR3 sequences, with 9.3% occurring only once. The specimen sequenced was blood, either unsorted or a sorted T cell fraction (not recorded which). The source is a male donor with ankylosing spondylitis or in good health (not recorded which).

Remarks on this clonotype: This could be a read error, since a much larger clone is one nucleotide away. The CDR3 protein is CASSPPGQGRTMNTKAFF. CDR3 DNA: TGTGCCAGCAGCCCTCCTGGACAGGGGAGGACCATGAACACTAAAGCTTTCTTT. The chain links TRBV28 to TRBJ1-1, with 9 bases aligning to TRBD1. The CDR3 totals 18 residues. CDR1 MDHEN and CDR2 SYDVKM come from the germline V gene.

This clonotype has a count of ten or more. V and J are TRBV27 and TRBJ2-3, with 8 bases that match TRBD1. V trimming: 5 bases; J trimming: 1 base; junction bases outside the gene matches: 8. The germline V gene encodes CDR1 MNHEY and CDR2 SMNVEV (reference sequence). CDR3 length: 16 amino acids. CDR3 DNA sequence: TGTGCCAGCAGTCCCTCTCGGACAGGGCGCACAGATACGCAGTATTTT. Translating gives CASSPSRTGRTDTQYF.

Note on this clonotype: One end of the junction does not line up with germline, which may come from a read error. The chain carries TRBV20-1 and TRBJ2-3, with 9 bases matching TRBD2. CDR1 is DFQATT and CDR2 is SNEGSKA in the germline V gene (reference sequence). The CDR3 totals 16 residues. The CDR3 region is CSARSGRRGGGDTQYF. In nucleotides, the CDR3 is TGCAGTGCTAGGAGCGGGAGGCGAGGAGGAGGAGATACGCAGTATTTC.

The rearrangement joins TRBV5-5 to TRBJ2-1; no clear D. V lost 5 bases to trimming and J lost 3 bases, with 9 bases between them. This CDR3 region has 13 residues. The germline gives CDR1 SGHKS, CDR2 YYEKEE (reference sequence). DNA for the CDR3: TGTGCCAGCAGAAAGACCAGCTACAATGAGCAGTTCTTC. Amino acid sequence: CASRKTSYNEQFF.

This clonotype was counted ten times or more. The chain employs TRBV7-2 and TRBJ2-1; tentatively, D is TRBD2 (5 bases). The germline CDR1 and CDR2 sequences are SGHTA and FQGNSA. This CDR3 has 15 amino acids. Trimming removed 5 bases at V and 2 bases at J, with 13 bases between. The CDR3: CASSLNTGTYNEQFF. CDR3 DNA sequence: TGTGCCAGCAGCCTAAACACGGGGACCTACAATGAGCAGTTCTTC.

This clonotype came up many times. The chain combines TRBV5-1 with TRBJ2-1; possible D gene TRBD2, 6 bases. CDR3 size: 15 residues. Germline CDR1 reads SGHRS; CDR2 reads YFSETQ. V lost 4 bases to trimming and J lost 0 bases, with 11 bases between them. The CDR3 nucleotides read TGCGCCAGCAGCCGACGGGGGTCCTCCTACAATGAGCAGTTCTTC. This gives the protein CASSRRGSSYNEQFF.

The chain couples TRBV27 to TRBJ2-3, with unresolved D. Germline CDR1 reads MNHEY; CDR2 reads SMNVEV (reference sequence). Trimming cost V 3 bases and J 2 bases, with 9 bases left between them. This CDR3 has 14 amino acids. CDR3 nucleotide sequence: TGTGCCAGCAGTTTTGGGCCCCACACAGATACGCAGTATTTT. Translation: CASSFGPHTDTQYF.

The table lists this clonotype with many counts. No DNA is shown, since the ends of the CDR3 on it are uncertain; the CDR3 is the one TCRdb lists. The J gene is TRBJ2-2, the V gene TRBV21-1; whether TRBD2, the table's D call, matches the DNA was not checked. TRBV21-1 is a pseudogene. The CDR3 region is 16 residues in length, termini included. The CDR3 reads CASSKEWARGSGELFF.

This clonotype showed up many times. The chain employs TRBV28 and TRBJ1-1; possibly TRBD1 for D (5 bases). Germline assignment: CDR1 MDHEN and CDR2 SYDVKM. The length of the CDR3 is 15 residues. V was shortened by 6 bases and J by 5 bases, with 19 bases between the two germline ends. For the CDR3, the DNA is TGTGCCAGCAGCCCGGGGGGGGGAGTGGTGACTGAAGCTTTCTTT. This translates into CASSPGGGVVTEAFF.

The sample holds a few counts of this clonotype. The chain combines TRBV7-9 with TRBJ2-3, with 11 bases that match TRBD2. The CDR3 sequence is 15 residues long. J lost 4 bases, V lost 5 bases, and 5 bases had no gene match. The germline gives CDR1 SEHNR, CDR2 FQNEAQ (reference sequence). The CDR3 sequence is CASSPQLAGADTQYF. The CDR3 DNA reads as TGTGCCAGCAGCCCCCAACTAGCGGGGGCAGATACGCAGTATTTT.

This clonotype was counted many times. CDR3 loop: CASSLHGAEGETQYF. DNA of the CDR3: TGTGCCAGCAGTTTACATGGGGCGGAAGGAGAGACCCAGTACTTC. This sequence joins TRBV12-3 or TRBV12-4 and TRBJ2-5; the D gene is possibly TRBD1 (5 bases). The V end lost 2 bases, the J end lost 4 bases, and 14 bases lay between the germline ends. There are 15 residues in the CDR3.

This clonotype was recorded at least ten times. The chain has TRBV5-1 and TRBJ2-3; 11 bases agree with TRBD2. Germline CDR1 reads SGHRS; CDR2 reads YFSETQ. With 4 bases clipped from V and 0 bases from J, the junction kept 1 base outside the gene matches. This CDR3 has 15 residues. The chain's CDR3 is CASSGTSGSTDTQYF. DNA of the CDR3: TGCGCCAGCAGCGGGACTAGCGGCAGCACAGATACGCAGTATTTT. The whole variable domain, filled in from reference TRBV5-1 and TRBJ2-3, reads KAGVTQTPRYLIKTRGQQVTLSCSPISGHRSVSWYQQTPGQGLQFLFEYFSETQRNKGNFPGRFSGRQFSNSRSEMNVSTLELGDSALYLCASSGTSGSTDTQYFGPGTRLTVL.

This clonotype has at least ten counts. The chain uses TRBV5-6 and TRBJ2-3; 9 positions agree with TRBD2. V lost 0 bases and J lost 4; bases outside the gene matches: 3. There are 15 residues in the CDR3. The germline CDR1 and CDR2 sequences are SGHDT and YYEEEE. CDR3 nucleotides: TGTGCCAGCAGCTTGGTAGGGACTAGCTCAGATACGCAGTATTTT. Protein product: CASSLVGTSSDTQYF.

Ten or more counts support this clonotype. The chain has TRBV7-3 and TRBJ1-1; D remains unclear. The V end lost 5 bases, the J end lost 1 base, and 11 bases lay between the germline ends. The CDR3 spans 14 residues. Germline V CDR1 and CDR2: SGHTA, FQGTGA. The DNA for the CDR3 is TGTGCCAGCAGCCATATAGCCTGGAACACTGAAGCTTTCTTT. Its protein product is CASSHIAWNTEAFF.

This clonotype was counted at least ten times. The chain is built from TRBV19 and TRBJ2-2, with 12 bases that match TRBD2. Per the germline V gene, CDR1 is LNHDA and CDR2 is SQIVND (reference sequence). V gave up 4 bases and J gave up 0 bases; unmatched junction bases: 6. The CDR3 is made up of 18 amino acids. The DNA of the CDR3 is TGTGCCAGTAGTACCAGACTAGCGGGAGTGTCGAACACCGGGGAGCTGTTTTTT. Translated: CASSTRLAGVSNTGELFF.

This clonotype occurred a few times. The V and J genes are TRBV10-3 and TRBJ1-1; D not resolved. The germline gives CDR1 ENHRY, CDR2 SYGVKD. There are 13 residues in the CDR3. The V end was cut by 3 bases, the J end by 1 base, with 6 bases between. CDR3 sequence: CAISEFQNTEAFF. In DNA form, the CDR3 reads TGTGCCATCAGTGAATTCCAGAACACTGAAGCTTTCTTT.

The rearrangement links TRBV7-3 to TRBJ2-3, with D tentatively TRBD2 (5 bases). The CDR3 is 15 residues long. Trimming took 1 base from V and 6 from J, leaving 14 bases between them. Germline V gene sequence: CDR1 SGHTA, CDR2 FQGTGA. The CDR3 loop reads CASSLKASRRDTQYF. Written as DNA, the CDR3 is TGTGCCAGCAGCTTAAAGGCTAGCAGAAGGGATACGCAGTATTTT.

In its sample, this clonotype was seen many times. This chain links TRBV11-2 with TRBJ1-2; D is ambiguous. Per germline, CDR1 SGHAT and CDR2 FQNNGV. V was shortened by 3 bases and J by 12 bases, with 14 bases between the two germline ends. The CDR3 runs 12 residues. CDR3: CASSFSTHANTF. DNA of the CDR3: TGTGCCAGCAGCTTTTCGACCCACGCTAACACCTTC.

This clonotype was picked up many times. CDR3 amino acids: CASSPNTGVLAKNIQYF. Written as DNA, the CDR3 is TGTGCCAGCAGTCCGAATACAGGGGTGCTAGCCAAAAACATTCAGTACTTC. V gene TRBV12-3 or TRBV12-4 combines with J gene TRBJ2-4; 7 bases map to TRBD1. The CDR3 extends over 17 amino acids. With 5 bases clipped from V and 0 bases from J, the junction kept 10 bases outside the gene matches.

This clonotype has at least ten counts. The rearrangement links TRBV20-1 to TRBJ2-1; 8 bases fit TRBD2. Germline CDR1 DFQATT, CDR2 SNEGSKA (reference sequence). Trimming at V came to 6 bases and at J to 3 bases, leaving 7 bases not matched to a gene. The CDR3 length is 14 residues. CDR3 nucleotide sequence: TGCAGTGCCAAGGGACTAGTCCGCTACAATGAGCAGTTCTTC. Translated: CSAKGLVRYNEQFF.

Concerning this clonotype itself: This could be a read error, since a much larger clone is one nucleotide away. The CDR3 bases are TGTGCCAGCAGCGTAGTCTCTGGGGCCAACGGCCTGACTTTC. Translated, it gives CASSVVSGANGLTF. The rearrangement joins TRBV9 to TRBJ2-6; D perhaps matches TRBD1 (5 bases). The CDR3 extends over 14 amino acids. The germline V gene has CDR1 SGDLS and CDR2 YYNGEE.

This clonotype came up many times. The chain combines TRBV5-6 with TRBJ1-1; no reliable D call. Deletions cut 2 bases from V and 0 bases from J, with 11 bases between. Germline CDR1 SGHDT, CDR2 YYEEEE. The CDR3 sequence is 15 residues long. The CDR3 DNA reads as TGTGCCAGCAGCTTTGTGCAAAACATGAACACTGAAGCTTTCTTT. Encoded protein: CASSFVQNMNTEAFF.

There are many counts of this clonotype. V is TRBV4-2 and J is TRBJ2-7, with 9 bases that match TRBD2. Germline-derived CDR1 and CDR2 are LGHNA and YNFKEQ. The V and J ends lost 1 base and 0 bases, in that order; junction bases with no gene match: 4. The CDR3 length is 16 residues. CDR3 protein: CASSQVTSGSSYEQYF. The CDR3 nucleotides read TGTGCCAGCAGCCAAGTGACTAGCGGAAGCTCCTACGAGCAGTACTTC.

The rearrangement joins TRBV20-1 to TRBJ2-7; TRBD1 aligns across 8 bases. The CDR3 has 14 amino acids. The trim removed 6 bases at V and 3 bases at J, leaving 10 bases unmatched. From germline, CDR1 is DFQATT and CDR2 SNEGSKA (reference sequence). CDR3 nucleotide sequence: TGCAGTGCCAAACCGACAGGGGTCGTCTACGAGCAGTACTTC. It specifies CSAKPTGVVYEQYF.

This clonotype was detected ten times or more. V is TRBV7-2 and J is TRBJ2-1, with TRBD2 as a possible D gene (6 bases). The CDR3 contains 15 residues. From germline, CDR1 is SGHTA and CDR2 FQGNSA. V gave up 0 bases and J gave up 3 bases, with 9 bases separating them. The CDR3 bases are TGTGCCAGCAGCTTAGCGGACTACCTCTACAATGAGCAGTTCTTC. It yields the protein CASSLADYLYNEQFF.

About this clonotype: The junction and the germline gene differ at one end; a read error may be behind it. J is TRBJ2-1 and V is TRBV3-1; D perhaps matches TRBD2 (5 bases). Per germline, CDR1 LGHDT and CDR2 YNNKEL (reference sequence). The CDR3 sequence is 15 residues long. CDR3 residues: CASCQRLAQASEQFF. In nucleotides, the CDR3 is TGTGCCAGCTGCCAGAGGCTAGCCCAGGCTTCGGAGCAGTTCTTC.

This clonotype has ten or more counts. The CDR3, as DNA: TGTGCCAGCAGCTTAGAGGGCCAGACTAGTTGGGTGTTCTTC. Translated: CASSLEGQTSWVFF. This chain links TRBV7-2 with TRBJ2-1; perhaps TRBD2 as D (6 bases). Germline V gene sequence: CDR1 SGHTA, CDR2 FQGNSA. CDR3 length equals 14 residues. Trimming cost V 1 base and J 15 bases, with 19 bases left between them.